Presented here are 21 T cell receptor beta chains from one specimen sequenced in a study of blood T cell repertoires in COVID-19. Some clones are missing from TCRdb's copy, which holds only in-frame ones; the method was immunoSEQ multiplex PCR. The sample includes around 300,000 clones, less than 90% seen only once; the top ten take about an eighth. The specimen sequenced was peripheral blood. The source of these receptors is a woman aged 65 to 85 with COVID-19, enrolled during active disease.

The CDR3 nucleotides read TGTGCCAGCAGTTTATCGTTAGGGGCTGCTGAAGCTTTCTTT. It is translated as CASSLSLGAAEAFF. The chain combines TRBV27 with TRBJ1-1; maybe TRBD1 (5 bases). V gave up 0 bases and J gave up 6 bases, with 11 bases separating them. The CDR3 extends over 14 amino acids. CDR1 and CDR2 (germline): MNHEY, SMNVEV (reference sequence).

The rearrangement uses TRBV29-1 and TRBJ1-1; TRBD1 agrees at 9 bases. J was trimmed by 4 bases and V by 7 bases; bases with no gene match: 7. The germline V gene encodes CDR1 SQVTM and CDR2 ANQGSEA. This CDR3 region has 13 residues. The CDR3 sequence is CSGAQGAGTEAFF. For the CDR3, the DNA is TGCAGCGGGGCACAGGGGGCGGGCACTGAAGCTTTCTTT.

J is TRBJ2-6 and V is TRBV11-2; D ambiguous. V dropped 1 base and J dropped 4 bases, with 2 bases sitting between them. The length of the CDR3 is 13 residues. Per germline, CDR1 SGHAT and CDR2 FQNNGV. The CDR3 region has the DNA TGTGCCAGCAGCTTAGCGGGGGCCAACGTCCTGACTTTC. It translates to CASSLAGANVLTF.

This sequence joins TRBV24-1 and TRBJ2-7; a possible D gene is TRBD2 (5 bases). This CDR3 has 13 residues. V was cut by 0 bases and J by 5 bases, with 7 bases left in between. CDR1 is KGHDR and CDR2 is SFDVKD in the germline V gene. CDR3 in DNA: TGTGCCACCAGTGATTTGTACGGGAACGAGCAGTACTTC. This codes for CATSDLYGNEQYF.

This clone was observed once. V gene TRBV6-5 combines with J gene TRBJ1-4, with TRBD1 as a possible D gene (6 bases). Germline assignment: CDR1 MNHEY and CDR2 SVGAGI. The CDR3 is made up of 15 amino acids. V was pared by 4 bases and J by 3 bases, with 12 bases between. The CDR3 bases are TGTGCCAGCAGTTCTCGGACAGAGTCTAATGAAAAACTGTTTTTT. This sequence encodes CASSSRTESNEKLFF.

J is TRBJ1-4 and V is TRBV18; weak D call: TRBD1 (6 bases). The germline V gene encodes CDR1 KGHSH and CDR2 LQKENI. The CDR3 has 15 amino acids. With 6 bases removed from V and 8 bases from J, the gap between germline ends came to 19 bases. CDR3: CASSARGNDEEKLFF. The DNA for the CDR3 is TGTGCCAGCTCTGCTAGGGGGAATGATGAGGAAAAACTGTTTTTT.

The chain combines TRBV19 with TRBJ1-2; TRBD1 aligns across 7 bases. The CDR3 has 11 amino acids. CDR1 and CDR2 (germline): LNHDA, SQIVND (reference sequence). Trimming removed 1 base from V and 13 bases from J; junction bases left unmatched: 3. The CDR3 protein is CASSIGQGCTF. The CDR3 region has the DNA TGTGCCAGTAGTATAGGACAGGGTTGCACCTTC.

The chain is built from TRBV7-2 and TRBJ2-7; 8 bases fit TRBD2. The V gene end was trimmed by 7 bases and the J gene end by 0 bases; junction bases not matched to a gene: 5. The CDR3 is 14 amino acids. Germline V CDR1 and CDR2: SGHTA, FQGNSA. CDR3 loop: CASTRGGSSYEQYF. The CDR3 region has the DNA TGTGCCAGCACCCGGGGGGGAAGCTCCTACGAGCAGTACTTC.

This clone was found once. V usage is TRBV27 and J usage is TRBJ2-5; 7 bases agree with TRBD2. This CDR3 comprises 15 residues. The J segment lost 4 bases and the V segment lost 3 bases, leaving 8 bases of the junction unmatched. The V gene's germline CDR1 is MNHEY and CDR2 SMNVEV (reference sequence). This CDR3 is CASSFTGLAAETQYF. The CDR3 nucleotides are TGTGCCAGCAGTTTTACCGGGCTAGCGGCAGAGACCCAGTACTTC.

This chain uses TRBV7-9 with TRBJ1-1; D ambiguous. Per the germline V gene, CDR1 is SEHNR and CDR2 is FQNEAQ (reference sequence). The ends were cut back, 5 bases at V and 0 bases at J, with 13 bases in the middle. This CDR3 has 15 amino acids. CDR3 nucleotide sequence: TGTGCCAGCAGCGCCCGACTTTCCATGAACACTGAAGCTTTCTTT. As protein: CASSARLSMNTEAFF.

The chain uses TRBV28 and TRBJ2-7, with D uncertain. Trimming took 5 bases from V and 2 from J, leaving 19 bases between them. CDR3 length: 16 residues. In germline, CDR1 is MDHEN, CDR2 SYDVKM. As DNA, the CDR3 is TGTGCCAGCAGTGGGTTTCAGGCCCAAGTCCCCTACGAGCAGTACTTC. This gives the protein CASSGFQAQVPYEQYF. The variable domain in full, with the rest retrieved from reference TRBV28 and TRBJ2-7, is DVKVTQSSRYLVKRTGEKVFLECVQDMDHENMFWYRQDPGLGLRLIYFSYDVKMKEKGDIPEGYSVSREKKERFSLILESASTNQTSMYLCASSGFQAQVPYEQYFGPGTRLTVT.

The chain couples TRBV7-2 to TRBJ2-5, with TRBD2 matching over 10 bases. The CDR3 sequence is 15 residues long. V was clipped by 3 bases and J by 5 bases; unmatched bases: 6. Per the germline V gene, CDR1 is SGHTA and CDR2 is FQGNSA. In nucleotides, the CDR3 is TGTGCCAGCAGCTTCCAGCGGGGGGGCCCGGAGACCCAGTACTTC. This encodes CASSFQRGGPETQYF.

V is TRBV28 and J is TRBJ1-4; 8 bases are shared with TRBD1. Trimming took 2 bases from V and 7 from J; bases not matched to a gene: 9. CDR1 and CDR2 (germline): MDHEN, SYDVKM. This CDR3 comprises 16 residues. The CDR3 DNA is TGTGCCAGCAGTTTAGGACAGGGCTATAATCGTGAAAAACTGTTTTTT. Translated: CASSLGQGYNREKLFF.

The chain couples TRBV4-2 to TRBJ1-2, with a possible D match to TRBD1 (6 bases). Trimming left V 4 bases short and J 4 bases short, with 22 bases between. The CDR3 totals 17 residues. Germline assignment: CDR1 LGHNA and CDR2 YNFKEQ. The CDR3 coding sequence is TGTGCCAGCAGCCCTCCTCCCCGGGACACATTCTTCTATGGCTACACCTTC. Translated, it gives CASSPPPRDTFFYGYTF.

To note about this clone: Within the sample, other DNA sequences also encode this same CDR3. The chain has TRBV6-2 or TRBV6-3 and TRBJ1-2, with unresolved D. From germline, CDR1 is MNHEY and CDR2 SVGEGT. Trimming removed 2 bases at V and 2 bases at J, with 6 bases between. There are 13 residues in the CDR3. CDR3 sequence: CASSYGQNYGYTF. The CDR3 coding sequence is TGTGCCAGCAGTTACGGGCAAAACTATGGCTACACCTTC.

This rearrangement joins TRBV2 to TRBJ1-1; D gene uncertain. The CDR3 has 13 residues. V was pared by 5 bases and J by 3 bases, with 10 bases between. Germline V gene data show CDR1 as SNHLY and CDR2 as FYNNEI. DNA for the CDR3: TGTGCCAGCAGTTTCTCGGGTGACACTGAAGCTTTCTTT. Residues: CASSFSGDTEAFF.

This CDR3 is CASTGEEETQYF. The CDR3 region has the DNA TGTGCCTCGACAGGGGAAGAAGAGACCCAGTACTTC. The rearrangement uses TRBV30 and TRBJ2-5; TRBD1 matches 8 bases. With V trimmed by 7 bases and J by 3 bases, 4 bases remained unmatched. The CDR3 extends over 12 amino acids. The germline gives CDR1 GTSNPN, CDR2 SVGIG (reference sequence).

The chain links TRBV10-2 to TRBJ2-3, with 7 bases matching TRBD2. Germline-derived CDR1 and CDR2 are WSHSY and SAAADI. This CDR3 comprises 14 residues. Trimming took 3 bases from V and 2 from J; bases not matched to a gene: 2. Here the CDR3 DNA reads TGCGCCAGCAGTGACGGGGGGACCACAGATACGCAGTATTTT. Translation: CASSDGGTTDTQYF.

This clone was recorded only once. The chain has TRBV7-9 and TRBJ1-5, with D tentatively TRBD1 (6 bases). The CDR3 runs to 15 residues. CDR1 and CDR2 from the germline V gene are SEHNR and FQNEAQ (reference sequence). The V end was cut by 6 bases, the J end by 3 bases, with 15 bases between. DNA of the CDR3: TGTGCCAGCAGTCTTGAAGGGGGATTCAATCAGCCCCAGCATTTT. It encodes CASSLEGGFNQPQHF.

This chain links TRBV5-8 with TRBJ1-1, with D hard to call. Per germline, CDR1 SGHTS and CDR2 YDEGEE. The CDR3 runs 12 residues. The CDR3 bases are TGTTCCTATACTAGAGGGATTACTGAAGCTTTCTTT. This sequence encodes CSYTRGITEAFF.

The V call is TRBV7-2, the J call TRBJ2-3, with TRBD1 matching over 7 bases. Trimming removed 0 bases from V and 3 bases from J; junction bases left unmatched: 3. Germline V CDR1 and CDR2: SGHTA, FQGNSA. The CDR3 covers 15 residues. This CDR3 reads CASSLAGQRTDTQYF. The CDR3, as DNA: TGTGCCAGCAGCTTAGCGGGACAGAGGACAGATACGCAGTATTTT.